The 23 T cell receptor beta chains given below trace back to one sample, sequenced in a study of blood T cell repertoires in COVID-19. TCRdb's table, derived via immunoSEQ multiplex PCR, lists solely in-frame clones and lacks some. This table holds tens of thousands of clones, around 84% found once. Sequencing was done on a sample of peripheral blood. These receptors originate from a man older than 75 with active COVID-19.

This chain joins TRBV9 and TRBJ2-1; 7 bases are a match to TRBD2. Trimming removed 2 bases from V and 7 bases from J; junction bases left unmatched: 9. The CDR3 runs 15 residues. Germline V lookup: CDR1 SGDLS, CDR2 YYNGEE. In DNA form, the CDR3 reads TGTGCCAGCAGCGTTAGATCGGGAGGTTGGAATGAGCAGTTCTTC. Translating gives CASSVRSGGWNEQFF.

J is TRBJ2-5 and V is TRBV7-9; 7 bases map to TRBD2. Per the germline V gene, CDR1 is SEHNR and CDR2 is FQNEAQ (reference sequence). The junction had 9 bases not matched to a gene; V was cut back by 6 bases and J by 2 bases. CDR3 length equals 15 residues. DNA of the CDR3: TGTGCCAGCAGACCCGCCGGGAGGATACAAGAGACCCAGTACTTC. It is translated as CASRPAGRIQETQYF. Drawing the rest from reference TRBV7-9 and TRBJ2-5, the complete variable domain is DTGVSQNPRHKITKRGQNVTFRCDPISEHNRLYWYRQTLGQGPEFLTYFQNEAQLEKSRLLSDRFSAERPKGSFSTLEIQRTEQGDSAMYLCASRPAGRIQETQYFGPGTRLLVL.

The chain couples TRBV6-6 to TRBJ2-3; TRBD1 matches at 8 bases. The CDR3 runs 15 residues. Germline-derived CDR1 and CDR2 are MNHNY and SVGAGI (reference sequence). V was pared by 6 bases and J by 4 bases, with 9 bases of the junction left unmatched. The chain's CDR3 is CASSPARGQADTQYF. The DNA of the CDR3 is TGTGCCAGCAGCCCCGCCAGGGGGCAGGCAGATACGCAGTATTTT.

V gene TRBV27 combines with J gene TRBJ1-2; 7 bases fit TRBD1. The CDR3 totals 13 residues. CDR1 is MNHEY and CDR2 is SMNVEV in the germline V gene (reference sequence). The V gene end was trimmed by 3 bases and the J gene end by 6 bases; junction bases not matched to a gene: 4. The CDR3 spells CASSFSQGNGYTF. For the CDR3, the DNA is TGTGCCAGCAGTTTTTCACAGGGGAATGGCTACACCTTC.

This sequence joins TRBV15 and TRBJ1-2, with 10 nucleotides matching TRBD1. The CDR3 has 15 amino acids. Germline CDR1 reads LNHNV; CDR2 reads YYDKDF (reference sequence). V lost 1 base and J lost 4; bases outside the gene matches: 3. Here the CDR3 DNA reads TGTGCCACCAGCAGAGGACAGGGGGCGGGCTATGGCTACACCTTC. It is translated as CATSRGQGAGYGYTF.

The chain couples TRBV3-1 (or the pseudogene TRBV3-2) to TRBJ2-3; D gene ambiguous. The length of the CDR3 is 13 residues. Trimming left V 8 bases short and J 0 bases short, with 9 bases between. Germline V gene lookup returns CDR1 LGHDT and CDR2 YNNKEL (reference sequence). The CDR3 DNA reads as TGTGCCAGCCGTGATACTAGCACAGATACGCAGTATTTT. Translating it yields CASRDTSTDTQYF.

The genes are TRBV6-5 and TRBJ2-5; maybe TRBD2 (6 bases). V gave up 8 bases and J gave up 2 bases, with 15 bases separating them. Looked up from germline, CDR1 is MNHEY and CDR2 is SVGAGI. This CDR3 comprises 14 residues. CDR3 in amino acids: CASCASGVQETQYF. The CDR3 DNA reads as TGTGCCAGCTGCGCGTCGGGAGTACAAGAGACCCAGTACTTC.

This chain links TRBV19 with TRBJ1-2; maybe TRBD1 (5 bases). Germline V CDR1 and CDR2: LNHDA, SQIVND (reference sequence). Between the trimmed V and J ends, which lost 3 bases and 2 bases, there was a span of 7 bases. There are 13 residues in the CDR3. CDR3 DNA: TGTGCCAGTAGTATCCAGGGAAACTATGGCTACACCTTC. Protein: CASSIQGNYGYTF.

J is TRBJ1-5 and V is TRBV15; possible D gene TRBD1, 5 bases. Trimming took 4 bases from V and 2 from J, leaving 15 bases between them. Germline V gives CDR1 LNHNV, CDR2 YYDKDF (reference sequence). This CDR3 has 16 amino acids. The CDR3 sequence is CATSMNQGVGNQPQHF. The CDR3 nucleotides are TGTGCCACCAGCATGAATCAGGGCGTCGGCAATCAGCCCCAGCATTTT.

The chain recombines TRBV7-9 with TRBJ2-1, with 7 bases lining up with TRBD1. This CDR3 has 15 residues. Trimming took 1 base from V and 7 from J; bases not matched to a gene: 7. Germline-derived CDR1 and CDR2 are SEHNR and FQNEAQ (reference sequence). For the CDR3, the DNA is TGTGCCAGCAGCTTAGGAGGACAGGTTGTGAATGAGCAGTTCTTC. This gives the protein CASSLGGQVVNEQFF.

This chain links TRBV19 with TRBJ2-3, with D possibly matching TRBD1 (6 bases). The length of the CDR3 is 13 residues. Trimming took off 7 bases at V and 2 bases at J, with 10 bases between the two ends. The germline V gene has CDR1 LNHDA and CDR2 SQIVND (reference sequence). CDR3 residues: CASNGQNTDTQYF. CDR3 nucleotides: TGTGCCAGTAACGGACAGAACACAGATACGCAGTATTTT.

Details on this clone: Its ends do not fully match the called genes, so a read error is possible. The chain joins TRBV7-9 to TRBJ2-7; 7 nucleotides line up with TRBD1. CDR1 and CDR2 (germline): SEHNR, FQNEAQ (reference sequence). The CDR3 runs 14 residues. CDR3 loop: CASSYRDRPYEHYF. CDR3 nucleotide sequence: TGTGCCAGCAGCTACCGGGACAGACCCTACGAGCATTACTTC.

V gene TRBV5-1 combines with J gene TRBJ1-2; 11 positions match TRBD1. The length of the CDR3 is 14 residues. V was clipped by 4 bases and J by 4 bases; unmatched bases: 3. Germline V gene data show CDR1 as SGHRS and CDR2 as YFSETQ. This chain's CDR3 is CASSTGQGAYGYTF. The CDR3 bases are TGCGCCAGCAGCACCGGACAGGGGGCCTATGGCTACACCTTC.

CDR3 region: CAWNIPASGFLGYTF. CDR3 in DNA: TGTGCCTGGAACATCCCGGCGTCCGGGTTCCTAGGCTACACCTTC. The chain employs TRBV30 and TRBJ1-2; D gene unclear. Germline CDR1 and CDR2: GTSNPN and SVGIG (reference sequence). This CDR3 has 15 amino acids. Trimming took 4 bases from V and 8 from J, leaving 23 bases between them.

The rearrangement uses TRBV11-2 and TRBJ1-6; D gene ambiguous. The CDR3 runs to 15 residues. From germline, CDR1 is SGHAT and CDR2 FQNNGV. V was cut by 2 bases and J by 8 bases, with 13 bases left in between. The DNA for the CDR3 is TGTGCCAGCAGCTTAAGAGCCGAGGATCATTCACCCCTCCACTTT. Translating gives CASSLRAEDHSPLHF.

The V and J genes are TRBV7-6 and TRBJ2-3; D unclear. The germline gives CDR1 SGHVS, CDR2 FNYEAQ. CDR3 length equals 15 residues. Trimming cost V 8 bases and J 0 bases, with 15 bases left between them. The CDR3 bases are TGTGCCAGCGGCCCCGGATACGGGAGCACAGATACGCAGTATTTT. This translates into CASGPGYGSTDTQYF.

The chain recombines TRBV3-1 (or the pseudogene TRBV3-2) with TRBJ1-1; TRBD1 agrees at 9 bases. This CDR3 contains 17 residues. Germline CDR1 reads LGHDT; CDR2 reads YNNKEL (reference sequence). V trimming: 1 base; J trimming: 4 bases; junction bases outside the gene matches: 10. CDR3 region: CASSQVDRGRVSTEAFF. CDR3 DNA: TGTGCCAGCAGCCAAGTGGACAGGGGTAGGGTAAGCACTGAAGCTTTCTTT.

This rearrangement joins TRBV19 to TRBJ1-1; 7 bases are shared with TRBD1. CDR1 is LNHDA, CDR2 SQIVND, per germline (reference sequence). This CDR3 is 15 amino acids long. V was pared by 4 bases and J by 1 base, with 6 bases of the junction left unmatched. CDR3 DNA: TGTGCCAGTAGTACCCACAGGGGCCCGAACACTGAAGCTTTCTTT. It yields the protein CASSTHRGPNTEAFF.

The chain joins TRBV19 to TRBJ2-1, with 10 bases fitting TRBD2. The CDR3 has 15 residues. In germline, CDR1 is LNHDA, CDR2 SQIVND (reference sequence). V was clipped by 4 bases and J by 5 bases; unmatched bases: 5. CDR3 residues: CASSTASGRHNEQFF. The DNA of the CDR3 is TGTGCCAGTAGTACTGCTAGCGGGAGACACAATGAGCAGTTCTTC.

V usage is TRBV7-2 and J usage is TRBJ2-1; D might be TRBD2 (5 bases). The V and J ends lost 2 bases and 0 bases respectively, with 20 bases between them. The CDR3 spans 19 residues. Germline V gene lookup returns CDR1 SGHTA and CDR2 FQGNSA. CDR3 amino acids: CASSLPRVRRRDSYNEQFF. The CDR3 coding sequence is TGTGCCAGCAGCTTACCCCGGGTCCGGAGGCGTGACTCCTACAATGAGCAGTTCTTC.

The chain employs TRBV3-1 (or the pseudogene TRBV3-2) and TRBJ2-7; 7 bases match TRBD2. Germline lookup yields CDR1 LGHDT and CDR2 YNNKEL (reference sequence). The J segment lost 3 bases and the V segment lost 4 bases, leaving 6 bases of the junction unmatched. The CDR3 has 14 amino acids. The CDR3 coding sequence is TGTGCCAGCAGCCCCTTTGGCGGGAGCTACGAGCAGTACTTC. Amino acid sequence: CASSPFGGSYEQYF.

The chain carries TRBV5-4 and TRBJ2-7; no reliable D call. This CDR3 region has 12 residues. V was shortened by 0 bases and J by 2 bases, with 3 bases between the two germline ends. Germline V gene sequence: CDR1 SGHNT, CDR2 YYREEE (reference sequence). The CDR3 here is CASSLDTYEQYF. The CDR3 DNA is TGTGCCAGCAGCTTGGACACCTACGAGCAGTACTTC. The variable domain in full, completed from reference TRBV5-4 and TRBJ2-7, reads ETGVTQSPTHLIKTRGQQVTLRCSSQSGHNTVSWYQQALGQGPQFIFQYYREEENGRGNFPPRFSGLQFPNYSSELNVNALELDDSALYLCASSLDTYEQYFGPGTRLTVT.

The V and J genes are TRBV6-2 or TRBV6-3 and TRBJ1-4, with 9 positions matching TRBD1. This CDR3 contains 17 residues. Germline values: CDR1 MNHEY, CDR2 SVGEGT. J lost 0 bases, V lost 6 bases, and 8 bases had no gene match. The CDR3 nucleotides are TGTGCCAGCAGCAGGACAGGGGATCCCGCAACTAATGAAAAACTGTTTTTT. Residues: CASSRTGDPATNEKLFF.